A selection of T cell receptor beta chains follows, all from one sample in a study of T cell repertoires in cytomegalovirus infection. From the reads, TCRdb called clonotypes with MiXCR, one entry per CDR3 protein. The top ten hold around an eighth of the sample, which has about 900,000 distinct CDR3 sequences, roughly 30% seen once. These receptors have no known antigen. The source material was cultured CD8+ T cells from PBMCs, sampled from culture after CMV antigen stimulation. The receptors stem from a human donor in good health (CMV status not recorded). Some clones in this sample may be carry-over from other donors' samples. CDR3s leave out the opening cysteine and the closing phenylalanine or tryptophan. Some rows mark clone size as missing; the rest say once, few, many or name a class of expanded clone.

>TRBJ2-3|-|TRBV27
ASSLYRTGGTDTQY
>TRBJ1-4|-|TRBV27
ASSRGNSNQGQGTNEKLF
>TRBJ1-2|-|TRBV27
ASSLTTSVRYGYT
>TRBJ2-1|-|TRBV6-1
ASSGPGTRLEFPNEQF
>TRBJ2-3|-|TRBV4-3
ASSQDNGDTQY
>TRBJ1-1|few|TRBV4-2
ASSHAGTGDGNTEAF
>TRBJ2-5|few|TRBV10-3
AIRVGTGGQETQY
>TRBJ1-5|-|TRBV7-9
ASSLGGQGWNQPQH
>TRBJ2-5|-|TRBV5-5
ASSLALSGGFERY
>TRBJ1-2|-|TRBV6-2/TRBV6-3
ASSYPAGEVYGYT
>TRBJ1-1|few|TRBV27
ASSFGEGRAF
>TRBJ2-3|few|TRBV15
ATSRLGPESGPADTQY
>TRBJ1-1|few|TRBV12-3/TRBV12-4
ASTGGRPVNTEAF
>TRBJ1-5|few|TRBV7-9
ASSSTKQNQPQH
>TRBJ2-7|few|TRBV10-3
AISELAGGPDSYEQY
>TRBJ1-2|-|TRBV2
ASSKETGFNYGYT
>TRBJ2-7|few|TRBV27
ASSLSSGRVSYEQY
>TRBJ1-1|-|TRBV4-3
ASSQEFRGRNTEAF
>TRBJ2-2|few|TRBV6-5
ASSRTGSRTGELF
>TRBJ2-2|few|TRBV7-3
ASSLRGVSYTGELF
>TRBJ1-2|few|TRBV10-3
AISESIKTIYGYT
>TRBJ1-2|-|TRBV28
ASSFWTGSEYGYT
>TRBJ1-5|-|TRBV6-5
ASSYSSYQPQH
>TRBJ2-1|-|TRBV27
ASSLVGGSPNEQF
>TRBJ2-3|-|TRBV5-5
ASSSGGSHRTDTQY
>TRBJ1-6|-|TRBV12-3/TRBV12-4
ASSTTGPDSPLH
>TRBJ2-3|-|TRBV20-1
RTGGLAGGPDTQY
>TRBJ2-5|-|TRBV19
ASSRGSRTDETQY
>TRBJ1-1|few|TRBV27
ASSLAGGFTEAF
>TRBJ2-1|once|TRBV7-2
VSSLGLRGEQF
>TRBJ2-5|few|TRBV7-9
ASRSNRGISQTQY
>TRBJ2-7|-|TRBV19
ASSIRDRGHEQY
>TRBJ2-1|few|TRBV12-5
ASGPLAHHNEQF
>TRBJ1-5|few|TRBV29-1
SVITESNQPQH
>TRBJ2-2|few|TRBV12-3/TRBV12-4
ASSFALSGELF
>TRBJ2-1|few|TRBV24-1
ATSDLTGQQEF
>TRBJ2-1|many|TRBV12-3/TRBV12-4
ASSFSGGYNEQF
>TRBJ1-1|-|TRBV2
ADLGGGSTEAF
>TRBJ2-2|many|TRBV7-6
ASSLRPNFETNTGELF
>TRBJ2-3|many|TRBV6-1
ASKIHRETDTQY
>TRBJ2-1|few|TRBV4-2
ASSHSPGQEQF
>TRBJ2-3|once|TRBV11-1
ASSLGTSLTDTQY
>TRBJ2-1|few|TRBV27
ASTKSGNEQF
>TRBJ2-7|many|TRBV10-3
AISPTGTALYEQY
>TRBJ2-1|-|TRBV19
ASSISGTGGNEQF
>TRBJ1-5|-|TRBV6-2/TRBV6-3
ASSYLAVSNQPQH
>TRBJ2-2|-|TRBV12-3/TRBV12-4
ASRRTVNTGELF
>TRBJ2-1|few|TRBV12-3/TRBV12-4
ASSLVLDNEQF
>TRBJ2-1|many|TRBV11-2
ASSPAGGRSYNEQF
>TRBJ2-2|many|TRBV7-6
ASSLALQNTGELF
>TRBJ1-4|few|TRBV28
ASTTQGAQNEKLF
>TRBJ1-2|-|TRBV6-5
ASSYGTFGYT
>TRBJ1-1|-|TRBV29-1
SFQTGMNTEAF
>TRBJ1-6|-|TRBV7-4
ASSPPTARNSPLH
>TRBJ2-7|-|TRBV27
ASRTGALSYEQY
>TRBJ1-2|-|TRBV27
ASSSLRDSTGYT
>TRBJ1-2|many|TRBV7-6
ASSAGSYGYT
>TRBJ2-1|few|TRBV27
ASSDSLLGNEQF
>TRBJ1-2|-|TRBV27
ASSTHPGQGGDYGYT